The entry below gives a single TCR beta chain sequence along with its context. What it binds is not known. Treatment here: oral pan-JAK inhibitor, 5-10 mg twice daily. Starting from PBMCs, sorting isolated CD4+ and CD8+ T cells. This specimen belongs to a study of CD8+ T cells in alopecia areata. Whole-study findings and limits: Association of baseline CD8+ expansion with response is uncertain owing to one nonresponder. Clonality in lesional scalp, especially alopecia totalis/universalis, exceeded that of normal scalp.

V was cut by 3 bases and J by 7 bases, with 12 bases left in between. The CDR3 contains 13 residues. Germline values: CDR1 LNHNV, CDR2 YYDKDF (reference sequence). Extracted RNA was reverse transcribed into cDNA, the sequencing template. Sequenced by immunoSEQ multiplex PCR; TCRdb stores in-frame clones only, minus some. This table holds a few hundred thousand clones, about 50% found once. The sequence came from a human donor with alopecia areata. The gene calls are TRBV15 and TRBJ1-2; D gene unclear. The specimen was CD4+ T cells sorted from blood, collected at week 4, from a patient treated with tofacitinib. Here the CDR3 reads CATSSEGLRGYTF. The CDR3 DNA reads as TGTGCCACCAGCAGCGAGGGTTTGCGTGGCTACACCTTC.